The text below deals with one T cell receptor (beta chain). This entry belongs to a study of blood T cell repertoires in COVID-19. Study background: Spain, Italy and the United States supplied samples that represented acute and convalescent COVID-19. PBMCs, B-cell-depleted T cells, or T cells provided the cDNA or gDNA that made up the material.

Under the authors' procedure: Researchers report that nucleated cell counts were estimated from reference gene primer amplification. The assay was immunoSEQ multiplex PCR, and TCRdb's table has in-frame clones only and misses some. For V, J and clone size, that table is used; D and trimming come from the DNA. Counted here are 120,000 to 150,000 clones, around three quarters occurring once; the ten biggest clones make up roughly 15%. Germline loops: CDR1 SGHAT, CDR2 FQNNGV. The CDR3 length is 17 residues. V lost 4 bases to trimming and J lost 7 bases; unmatched junction nucleotides: 13. This clonotype originated in a man aged 50 or older with acute or convalescent COVID-19. The sample was peripheral blood. The chain is built from TRBV11-2 and TRBJ2-2; the match to TRBD1 covers 9 bases. CDR3 residues: CASSSLNRGHGGGELFF. DNA of the CDR3: TGTGCCAGCAGCTCCCTTAACAGGGGGCATGGCGGCGGGGAGCTGTTTTTT.